Listed below are T cell receptor beta chains from one sample, sequenced in a study of TIL therapy for anti-PD-1-resistant metastatic lung cancer. The data were produced by immunoSEQ multiplex PCR, yet TCRdb's version contains in-frame clones alone and is incomplete. Here the sample spans roughly 54,000 clones, around 86% being singletons. This specimen consisted of blood, obtained at baseline. The receptors stem from a person aged 25 to 80 with non-small cell lung cancer. CDR3s include the opening cysteine and the closing phenylalanine or tryptophan. Each record gives: J gene, clone size, D gene, V gene, CDR3 protein, CDR3 DNA. A D gene is named only where the DNA matches it firmly. Size is omitted from some rows. Given values are once, few, many or a class for expanded clones.

j_call: TRBJ2-3; clone_size: once; d_call: .; v_call: TRBV18; cdr3_aa: CASSPLLGRADTQYF; cdr3_nt: TGTGCCAGCTCACCACTTCTCGGCAGGGCAGATACGCAGTATTTT
j_call: TRBJ2-3; clone_size: .; d_call: .; v_call: TRBV5-1; cdr3_aa: CASSLAPTDTQYF; cdr3_nt: TGCGCCAGCAGCTTGGCGCCTACAGATACGCAGTATTTT
j_call: TRBJ2-7; clone_size: .; d_call: TRBD1; v_call: TRBV5-6; cdr3_aa: CASSLPETGSYEQYF; cdr3_nt: TGTGCCAGCAGCTTGCCCGAGACAGGGTCCTACGAGCAGTACTTC
j_call: TRBJ1-1; clone_size: .; d_call: .; v_call: TRBV19; cdr3_aa: CASSIRTGEAFF; cdr3_nt: TGTGCCAGTAGTATACGAACAGGTGAAGCTTTCTTT
j_call: TRBJ1-1; clone_size: .; d_call: TRBD1; v_call: TRBV19; cdr3_aa: CASSIARDSFEAFF; cdr3_nt: TGTGCCAGTAGTATAGCCCGGGACAGCTTTGAAGCTTTCTTT
j_call: TRBJ1-6; clone_size: .; d_call: .; v_call: TRBV4-1; cdr3_aa: CASSEYGTGSSYNSPLHF; cdr3_nt: TGCGCCAGCAGCGAATACGGAACAGGGTCCTCCTATAATTCACCCCTCCACTTT
j_call: TRBJ2-1; clone_size: .; d_call: TRBD2; v_call: TRBV6-6; cdr3_aa: CASSKAGEYNEQFF; cdr3_nt: TGTGCCAGCAGTAAAGCGGGAGAGTACAATGAGCAGTTCTTC
j_call: TRBJ1-1; clone_size: .; d_call: .; v_call: TRBV2; cdr3_aa: CASQRQGGVNTEAFF; cdr3_nt: TGTGCCAGCCAGAGGCAGGGAGGCGTGAACACTGAAGCTTTCTTT
j_call: TRBJ1-5; clone_size: .; d_call: .; v_call: TRBV10-3; cdr3_aa: CAISDVGSNQPQHF; cdr3_nt: TGTGCCATCAGTGATGTTGGAAGCAATCAGCCCCAGCATTTT
j_call: TRBJ1-5; clone_size: .; d_call: .; v_call: TRBV28; cdr3_aa: CASSFQGHSSQHF; cdr3_nt: TGTGCCAGCAGTTTTCAGGGACACTCGTCGCAGCATTTT
j_call: TRBJ2-2; clone_size: .; d_call: .; v_call: TRBV6-1; cdr3_aa: CASSVVPVSANTGELFF; cdr3_nt: TGTGCCAGCAGTGTGGTCCCGGTCAGTGCGAACACCGGGGAGCTGTTTTTT
j_call: TRBJ2-7; clone_size: .; d_call: TRBD1; v_call: TRBV30; cdr3_aa: CALIDRGSSYEQYF; cdr3_nt: TGTGCCTTGATAGACAGGGGGAGCTCCTACGAGCAGTACTTC
j_call: TRBJ2-1; clone_size: .; d_call: .; v_call: TRBV6-5; cdr3_aa: CASSSGVNEQFF; cdr3_nt: TGTGCCAGCAGCTCGGGAGTAAATGAGCAGTTCTTC
j_call: TRBJ2-1; clone_size: .; d_call: .; v_call: TRBV24-1; cdr3_aa: CATSDPGTEEGNEQFF; cdr3_nt: TGTGCCACCAGTGACCCCGGGACAGAGGAGGGAAATGAGCAGTTCTTC
j_call: TRBJ2-7; clone_size: .; d_call: TRBD1; v_call: TRBV5-4; cdr3_aa: CASREDRERTYEQYF; cdr3_nt: TGTGCCAGCAGAGAGGACAGGGAACGGACCTACGAGCAGTACTTC
j_call: TRBJ1-5; clone_size: .; d_call: .; v_call: TRBV18; cdr3_aa: CASSPSNNQPQHF; cdr3_nt: TGTGCCAGCTCACCATCGAACAATCAGCCCCAGCATTTT
j_call: TRBJ1-6; clone_size: .; d_call: TRBD1; v_call: TRBV6-5; cdr3_aa: CASRPPGQMNSPLHF; cdr3_nt: TGTGCCAGCAGACCCCCGGGACAGATGAATTCACCCCTCCACTTT
j_call: TRBJ1-2; clone_size: .; d_call: TRBD1; v_call: TRBV30; cdr3_aa: CAWSGLLWTGGDGYTF; cdr3_nt: TGTGCCTGGAGTGGTCTTCTCTGGACAGGAGGAGATGGCTACACCTTC
j_call: TRBJ2-3; clone_size: .; d_call: .; v_call: TRBV19; cdr3_aa: CASSWGSVTDTQYF; cdr3_nt: TGTGCCAGTAGTTGGGGCAGCGTTACAGATACGCAGTATTTT
j_call: TRBJ2-6; clone_size: .; d_call: TRBD1; v_call: TRBV5-6; cdr3_aa: CASSWGTGAGANVLTF; cdr3_nt: TGTGCCAGCAGCTGGGGGACAGGGGCTGGGGCCAACGTCCTGACTTTC
j_call: TRBJ1-2; clone_size: once; d_call: .; v_call: TRBV4-1; cdr3_aa: CASSPKGAGMPPYGYTF; cdr3_nt: TGCGCCAGCAGCCCTAAAGGGGCGGGGATGCCCCCCTATGGCTACACCTTC
j_call: TRBJ2-5; clone_size: .; d_call: .; v_call: TRBV7-9; cdr3_aa: CASSPPGPGQETQYF; cdr3_nt: TGTGCCAGCAGCCCCCCTGGGCCAGGCCAAGAGACCCAGTACTTC
j_call: TRBJ1-6; clone_size: .; d_call: .; v_call: TRBV3-1/TRBV3-2; cdr3_aa: CASSPRAGSNSPLHF; cdr3_nt: TGTGCCAGCAGCCCCCGGGCGGGTTCAAATTCACCCCTCCACTTT
j_call: TRBJ2-1; clone_size: .; d_call: .; v_call: TRBV21-1; cdr3_aa: CAIRGGADNEQFF; cdr3_nt: TGTGCCATACGGGGGGGCGCGGACAATGAGCAGTTCTTC
j_call: TRBJ2-1; clone_size: .; d_call: TRBD2; v_call: TRBV4-1; cdr3_aa: CASSPTTSANYNEQFF; cdr3_nt: TGCGCCAGCAGCCCCACGACTAGCGCTAACTACAATGAGCAGTTCTTC
j_call: TRBJ1-1; clone_size: .; d_call: TRBD1; v_call: TRBV5-1; cdr3_aa: CASSSGTGGRTEAFF; cdr3_nt: TGCGCCAGCAGCTCCGGGACAGGGGGCCGAACTGAAGCTTTCTTT
j_call: TRBJ2-1; clone_size: .; d_call: TRBD1; v_call: TRBV24-1; cdr3_aa: CATSSGQYNEQFF; cdr3_nt: TGTGCCACCAGTTCGGGACAGTACAATGAGCAGTTCTTC
j_call: TRBJ2-1; clone_size: .; d_call: TRBD2; v_call: TRBV24-1; cdr3_aa: CATSDPTSVNEQFF; cdr3_nt: TGTGCCACCAGTGACCCGACTAGCGTGAATGAGCAGTTCTTC
j_call: TRBJ2-7; clone_size: few; d_call: .; v_call: TRBV7-9; cdr3_aa: CASSSYDEQYF; cdr3_nt: TGTGCCAGCAGCTCTTATGACGAGCAGTACTTC
j_call: TRBJ2-5; clone_size: .; d_call: .; v_call: TRBV5-1; cdr3_aa: CASSPIGLGQGQETQYF; cdr3_nt: TGCGCCAGCAGCCCTATTGGATTGGGCCAGGGCCAAGAGACCCAGTACTTC
j_call: TRBJ1-2; clone_size: .; d_call: .; v_call: TRBV2; cdr3_aa: CASIQGGYGYTF; cdr3_nt: TGTGCCAGCATACAGGGAGGCTATGGCTACACCTTC
j_call: TRBJ1-2; clone_size: .; d_call: TRBD1; v_call: TRBV5-1; cdr3_aa: CASSAGTGGSKGINYGYTF; cdr3_nt: TGCGCCAGCAGCGCCGGGACAGGGGGCAGCAAGGGGATAAACTATGGCTACACCTTC
j_call: TRBJ2-1; clone_size: .; d_call: .; v_call: TRBV20-1; cdr3_aa: CSASRDYNEQFF; cdr3_nt: TGCAGTGCTAGTAGGGACTACAATGAGCAGTTCTTC
j_call: TRBJ2-7; clone_size: .; d_call: .; v_call: TRBV9; cdr3_aa: CASSVTVGNPVSEQYF; cdr3_nt: TGTGCCAGCAGCGTAACGGTGGGAAACCCGGTCTCCGAGCAGTACTTC
j_call: TRBJ1-3; clone_size: .; d_call: .; v_call: TRBV6-5; cdr3_aa: CASSRGNGNTIYF; cdr3_nt: TGTGCCAGCAGTCGGGGGAATGGAAACACCATATATTTT
j_call: TRBJ2-1; clone_size: .; d_call: .; v_call: TRBV9; cdr3_aa: CASSVPPFF; cdr3_nt: TGTGCCAGCAGCGTACCCCCCTTCTTC
j_call: TRBJ1-3; clone_size: .; d_call: .; v_call: TRBV5-6; cdr3_aa: CASSEIGTENSGNTIYF; cdr3_nt: TGTGCCAGCAGCGAAATTGGGACTGAAAACTCTGGAAACACCATATATTTT
j_call: TRBJ2-1; clone_size: .; d_call: .; v_call: TRBV5-4; cdr3_aa: CASSLDGIVINEQFF; cdr3_nt: TGTGCCAGCAGCTTGGACGGAATTGTCATCAATGAGCAGTTCTTC
j_call: TRBJ2-7; clone_size: .; d_call: TRBD1; v_call: TRBV27; cdr3_aa: CASSVSGTGPYEQYF; cdr3_nt: TGTGCCAGCAGTGTGTCCGGGACAGGTCCTTACGAGCAGTACTTC
j_call: TRBJ1-2; clone_size: .; d_call: .; v_call: TRBV7-3; cdr3_aa: CASSLTGQGTSGEDGYTF; cdr3_nt: TGTGCCAGCAGCTTAACGGGGCAGGGTACCTCTGGGGAAGATGGCTACACCTTC
j_call: TRBJ2-3; clone_size: few; d_call: TRBD2; v_call: TRBV28; cdr3_aa: CASSYPAGLFRAGSSTDTQYF; cdr3_nt: TGTGCCAGCAGTTACCCAGCGGGGTTATTCCGAGCGGGGAGTAGCACAGATACGCAGTATTTT
j_call: TRBJ2-5; clone_size: .; d_call: .; v_call: TRBV6-1; cdr3_aa: CASSESPGRQETQYF; cdr3_nt: TGTGCCAGCAGTGAAAGCCCCGGACGACAAGAGACCCAGTACTTC
j_call: TRBJ1-3; clone_size: .; d_call: .; v_call: TRBV9; cdr3_aa: CASSVESGSGNTIYF; cdr3_nt: TGTGCCAGCAGCGTAGAATCAGGCTCTGGAAACACCATATATTTT
j_call: TRBJ2-7; clone_size: once; d_call: TRBD1; v_call: TRBV6-5; cdr3_aa: CASSRMDRDYEQYF; cdr3_nt: TGTGCCAGCAGCCGGATGGACAGGGATTACGAGCAGTACTTC
j_call: TRBJ2-7; clone_size: .; d_call: TRBD2; v_call: TRBV30; cdr3_aa: CAWSGLAGGQQYF; cdr3_nt: TGTGCCTGGAGCGGTCTAGCGGGAGGGCAGCAGTACTTC
j_call: TRBJ1-3; clone_size: .; d_call: TRBD1; v_call: TRBV6-1; cdr3_aa: CASSDEGARGNTIYF; cdr3_nt: TGTGCCAGCAGTGACGAGGGGGCGCGCGGAAACACCATATATTTT
j_call: TRBJ2-2; clone_size: .; d_call: TRBD1; v_call: TRBV12-3/TRBV12-4; cdr3_aa: CASITGGTGELFF; cdr3_nt: TGTGCCAGCATTACAGGGGGAACCGGGGAGCTGTTTTTT
j_call: TRBJ2-1; clone_size: .; d_call: .; v_call: TRBV5-1; cdr3_aa: CASSLSGQQVNEQFF; cdr3_nt: TGCGCCAGCAGCTTGTCAGGTCAACAAGTCAATGAGCAGTTCTTC
j_call: TRBJ2-3; clone_size: .; d_call: .; v_call: TRBV27; cdr3_aa: CATTEGRSTDTQYF; cdr3_nt: TGTGCCACCACGGAGGGACGTAGCACAGATACGCAGTATTTT
j_call: TRBJ1-1; clone_size: .; d_call: TRBD1; v_call: TRBV19; cdr3_aa: CASSIQGVMTEAFF; cdr3_nt: TGTGCCAGTAGCATACAGGGGGTGATGACTGAAGCTTTCTTT
j_call: TRBJ1-6; clone_size: .; d_call: TRBD1; v_call: TRBV30; cdr3_aa: CAWDGSGTAYNSPLHF; cdr3_nt: TGTGCCTGGGACGGGTCGGGGACAGCTTATAATTCACCCCTCCACTTT
j_call: TRBJ1-2; clone_size: .; d_call: .; v_call: TRBV27; cdr3_aa: CASSLSGYYGYTF; cdr3_nt: TGTGCCAGCAGTTTGTCGGGCTACTATGGCTACACCTTC
j_call: TRBJ1-4; clone_size: .; d_call: TRBD1; v_call: TRBV5-5; cdr3_aa: CASSFRTGFSEKLFF; cdr3_nt: TGTGCCAGCAGCTTCAGGACAGGTTTCAGTGAAAAACTGTTTTTT
j_call: TRBJ1-6; clone_size: few; d_call: .; v_call: TRBV2; cdr3_aa: CAIQAAGHNSPLHF; cdr3_nt: TGTGCCATCCAGGCGGCGGGGCATAATTCACCCCTCCACTTT
j_call: TRBJ2-7; clone_size: .; d_call: TRBD2; v_call: TRBV5-8; cdr3_aa: CASSSGLGRETYEQYF; cdr3_nt: TGTGCCAGCAGCTCGGGACTAGGACGAGAAACCTACGAGCAGTACTTC
j_call: TRBJ2-3; clone_size: .; d_call: .; v_call: TRBV5-6; cdr3_aa: CASSLGVDTQYF; cdr3_nt: TGTGCCAGCAGCTTGGGGGTAGATACGCAGTATTTT
j_call: TRBJ1-5; clone_size: .; d_call: .; v_call: TRBV15; cdr3_aa: CATSGASLNQPQHF; cdr3_nt: TGTGCCACCAGCGGCGCCTCCCTCAATCAGCCCCAGCATTTT